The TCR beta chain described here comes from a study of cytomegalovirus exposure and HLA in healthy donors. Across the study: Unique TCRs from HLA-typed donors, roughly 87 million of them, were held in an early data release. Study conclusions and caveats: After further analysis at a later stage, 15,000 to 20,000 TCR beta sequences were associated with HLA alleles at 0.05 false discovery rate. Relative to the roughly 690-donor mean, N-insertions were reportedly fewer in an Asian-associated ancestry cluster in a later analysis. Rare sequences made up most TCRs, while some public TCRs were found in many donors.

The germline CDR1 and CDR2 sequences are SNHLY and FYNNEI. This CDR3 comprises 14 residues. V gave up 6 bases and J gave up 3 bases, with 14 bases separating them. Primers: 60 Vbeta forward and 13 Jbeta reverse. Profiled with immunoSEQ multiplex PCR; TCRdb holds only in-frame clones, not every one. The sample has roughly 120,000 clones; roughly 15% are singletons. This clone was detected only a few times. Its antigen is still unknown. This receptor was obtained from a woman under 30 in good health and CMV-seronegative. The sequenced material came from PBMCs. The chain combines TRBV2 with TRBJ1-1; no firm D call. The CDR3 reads CASRAVKADTEAFF. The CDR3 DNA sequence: TGTGCCAGCAGAGCCGTTAAGGCGGACACTGAAGCTTTCTTT.